One sample yielded the 26 T cell receptor beta chains listed below, sequenced in a study of T cells in Graves' hyperthyroidism and ophthalmopathy. Amplified regions were TCR beta CDR3 sequences from RNA transcripts. Primed by the HTBI set, a first-round RT-PCR was run on the TCR CDR3. TCRdb fed the multiplex PCR reads into MiXCR, producing one record per CDR3 protein. There are about 350,000 distinct CDR3 sequences in the sample; approximately 18% occur only once, and roughly a sixth lies in the top ten. The sample consisted of blood. These receptors were obtained from a woman between 40 and 50 years old with Graves' ophthalmopathy.

This clonotype has ten or more counts. V gene TRBV7-9 combines with J gene TRBJ1-2; no clear D. Deletions cut 1 base from V and 4 bases from J, with 10 bases between. The CDR3 extends over 14 amino acids. Germline V gene lookup returns CDR1 SEHNR and CDR2 FQNEAQ (reference sequence). CDR3 sequence (DNA): TGTGCCAGCAGCTTAGTGTTGGAACCCTATGGCTACACCTTC. Its protein is CASSLVLEPYGYTF.

The rearrangement uses TRBV29-1 and TRBJ1-2; 7 nucleotides match TRBD1. Germline assignment: CDR1 SQVTM and CDR2 ANQGSEA. The CDR3 is 12 residues long. V lost 5 bases to trimming and J lost 6 bases; unmatched junction nucleotides: 6. The DNA of the CDR3 is TGCAGCGTTCGTACAGGGGTGGATGGCTACACCTTC. Encoded protein: CSVRTGVDGYTF.

This clonotype was recorded a few times. J is TRBJ1-3 and V is TRBV11-2, with unresolved D. The CDR3 runs 15 residues. V was cut by 5 bases and J by 7 bases, with 18 bases left in between. Per the germline V gene, CDR1 is SGHAT and CDR2 is FQNNGV. The DNA of the CDR3 is TGTGCCAGCAGCGCCCTGTGGGCGCGAGGGAACACCATATATTTT. Translated, it gives CASSALWARGNTIYF.

This clonotype was found a few times. The chain carries TRBV7-2 and TRBJ2-7, with D perhaps matching TRBD2 (5 bases). CDR1 and CDR2 (germline): SGHTA, FQGNSA. V lost 1 base, J lost 3 bases, and 10 bases lay in between. The CDR3 loop spans 14 amino acids. The CDR3: CASSLGGGYYEQYF. DNA for the CDR3: TGTGCCAGCAGCTTAGGAGGCGGGTACTACGAGCAGTACTTC.

Many counts were recorded for this clonotype. This chain connects TRBV28 to TRBJ1-2, with D possibly TRBD1 on 6 matching bases. This CDR3 has 15 residues. V was trimmed by 3 bases and J by 6 bases, leaving 17 bases between them. In germline, CDR1 is MDHEN, CDR2 SYDVKM. The CDR3 nucleotides are TGTGCCAGCAGTTTTTCCCAGGGGCTGGTGGATGGCTACACCTTC. Its translation is CASSFSQGLVDGYTF.

In its sample, this clonotype was seen many times. V gene TRBV27 combines with J gene TRBJ1-6; 10 bases line up with TRBD1. Germline-derived CDR1 and CDR2 are MNHEY and SMNVEV (reference sequence). The V gene end was trimmed by 6 bases and the J gene end by 9 bases; junction bases not matched to a gene: 5. There are 14 residues in the CDR3. For the CDR3, the DNA is TGTGCCAGCAGGCCAGGGACAGGGGTTTCACCCCTCCACTTT. This gives the protein CASRPGTGVSPLHF.

This clonotype was detected many times. The J gene is TRBJ2-4, the V gene TRBV19, with D possibly matching TRBD2 (6 bases). Trimming left V 4 bases short and J 7 bases short, with 14 bases between. CDR1 is LNHDA and CDR2 is SQIVND in the germline V gene (reference sequence). The CDR3 sequence is 14 residues long. The CDR3 reads CASSTTRDWNIQYF. The CDR3 region has the DNA TGTGCCAGTAGTACAACTCGGGACTGGAACATTCAGTACTTC.

This clonotype has ten or more counts. The rearrangement uses TRBV6-5 and TRBJ2-5; no reliable D call. Trimming pared 2 bases from V and 0 bases from J, leaving 10 bases between. The CDR3 length is 15 residues. The germline gives CDR1 MNHEY, CDR2 SVGAGI. CDR3 DNA sequence: TGTGCCAGCAGTTACCAGCGCGACTACCAAGAGACCCAGTACTTC. It is translated as CASSYQRDYQETQYF.

This clonotype showed up just a few times. The CDR3 region is CSVRQGTNTGELFF. The CDR3 DNA sequence: TGCAGCGTAAGACAGGGGACAAACACCGGGGAGCTGTTTTTT. The chain uses TRBV29-1 and TRBJ2-2, with TRBD1 matching over 8 bases. Germline CDR1 SQVTM, CDR2 ANQGSEA. There are 14 residues in the CDR3. The J segment lost 2 bases and the V segment lost 6 bases, leaving 5 bases of the junction unmatched.

In its sample, this clonotype was seen many times. This chain connects TRBV12-3 or TRBV12-4 to TRBJ2-7, with D tentatively TRBD1 (6 bases). The germline V and J ends were trimmed by 5 bases and 3 bases, with 17 bases remaining between them. The CDR3 spans 15 residues. CDR3 region: CASSRPGTIDYEQYF. The CDR3 DNA sequence: TGTGCCAGCAGTAGACCCGGGACAATCGACTACGAGCAGTACTTC.

At least ten counts were recorded for this clonotype. The chain has TRBV19 and TRBJ1-1; perhaps TRBD1 as D (5 bases). V was cut by 7 bases and J by 4 bases, with 19 bases left in between. Germline V gene lookup returns CDR1 LNHDA and CDR2 SQIVND (reference sequence). The CDR3 length is 15 residues. In DNA, the CDR3 is TGTGCCAGTACTGTCGGGAGGACGGGGACCACTGAAGCTTTCTTT. It yields the protein CASTVGRTGTTEAFF.

The V call is TRBV28, the J call TRBJ2-7; the match to TRBD1 covers 7 bases. V lost 6 bases, J lost 2 bases, and 7 bases stayed unmatched. The CDR3 extends over 14 amino acids. Germline CDR1 is MDHEN and CDR2 is SYDVKM. The CDR3 loop reads CASRPGQPAYEQYF. The CDR3 nucleotides read TGTGCCAGCAGACCGGGACAGCCAGCCTACGAGCAGTACTTC.

This clonotype was found many times. The chain combines TRBV6-2 or TRBV6-3 with TRBJ2-5; the D is unclear. Germline values: CDR1 MNHEY, CDR2 SVGEGT. Trimming removed 2 bases from V and 1 base from J, with 8 bases in between. This CDR3 spans 14 amino acids. The CDR3 reads CASSYGPIQETQYF. In nucleotides, the CDR3 is TGTGCCAGCAGTTACGGGCCAATCCAAGAGACCCAGTACTTC.

This clonotype was observed at least ten times. This chain links TRBV29-1 with TRBJ1-2; D remains unclear. Trimming stripped 0 bases from V and 1 base from J, with 9 bases between. There are 14 residues in the CDR3. Germline V gene data show CDR1 as SQVTM and CDR2 as ANQGSEA. CDR3 residues: CSVEEVGINYGYTF. The CDR3 DNA is TGCAGCGTTGAAGAGGTTGGCATTAACTATGGCTACACCTTC.

This clonotype was seen at least ten times. The chain uses TRBV7-2 and TRBJ2-5; 9 bases match TRBD2. The V and J ends lost 1 base and 2 bases, in that order; junction bases with no gene match: 5. Germline V CDR1 and CDR2: SGHTA, FQGNSA. The length of the CDR3 is 16 residues. CDR3 loop: CASSLGIGLAQETQYF. The CDR3 DNA reads as TGTGCCAGCAGCTTAGGAATAGGACTAGCGCAAGAGACCCAGTACTTC.

At least ten counts were recorded for this clonotype. The rearrangement links TRBV6-1 to TRBJ2-7; 11 positions match TRBD2. The V gene's germline CDR1 is MNHNS and CDR2 SASEGT. This CDR3 has 15 amino acids. V lost 3 bases, J lost 1 base, and 2 bases stayed unmatched. CDR3 DNA: TGTGCCAGCAGTGAGGGACTAGCGGTTTCCTACGAGCAGTACTTC. This translates into CASSEGLAVSYEQYF.

There are many counts of this clonotype. The chain links TRBV15 to TRBJ2-7; D remains ambiguous. This CDR3 is 17 amino acids long. V was cut by 6 bases and J by 5 bases, with 26 bases left in between. The V gene's germline CDR1 is LNHNV and CDR2 YYDKDF (reference sequence). CDR3 loop: CATRSTSAIVTGHEQYF. The CDR3 region has the DNA TGTGCCACCAGGTCGACCTCGGCGATAGTGACCGGCCACGAGCAGTACTTC.

As for this clonotype: This sequence may be a read error, since a much larger clone differs from it by one base. V gene TRBV5-1 combines with J gene TRBJ2-6; TRBD1 agrees at 7 bases. CDR1 and CDR2 from the germline V gene are SGHRS and YFSETQ. CDR3 size: 15 residues. CDR3 sequence reads: CVSSRDRAGANVPTF. In DNA, the CDR3 is TGCGTCAGCAGCCGCGACAGGGCTGGGGCCAACGTCCCGACTTTC. The full variable domain, rest sourced from reference TRBV5-1 and TRBJ2-6, is KAGVTQTPRYLIKTRGQQVTLSCSPISGHRSVSWYQQTPGQGLQFLFEYFSETQRNKGNFPGRFSGRQFSNSRSEMNVSTLELGDSALYLCVSSRDRAGANVPTFGAGSRLTVL.

This clonotype was observed at least ten times. The chain is built from TRBV9 and TRBJ2-7; TRBD1 aligns across 9 bases. In germline, CDR1 is SGDLS, CDR2 YYNGEE. The trim removed 3 bases at V and 3 bases at J, leaving 1 base unmatched. This CDR3 comprises 13 residues. CDR3 in DNA: TGTGCCAGCAGCGGGACAGGGGACTACGAGCAGTACTTC. This gives the protein CASSGTGDYEQYF. Complete variable domain (other parts from reference TRBV9 and TRBJ2-7): DSGVTQTPKHLITATGQRVTLRCSPRSGDLSVYWYQQSLDQGLQFLIQYYNGEERAKGNILERFSAQQFPDLHSELNLSSLELGDSALYFCASSGTGDYEQYFGPGTRLTVT.

The V gene is TRBV7-9, the J gene TRBJ2-1; D is possibly TRBD2 (5 bases). V lost 5 bases to trimming and J lost 6 bases, with 11 bases between them. The CDR3 is 13 amino acids. Germline CDR1 reads SEHNR; CDR2 reads FQNEAQ (reference sequence). CDR3 residues: CASSPLEFNEQFF. Here the CDR3 DNA reads TGTGCCAGCAGCCCACTAGAATTCAATGAGCAGTTCTTC.

This clonotype was seen at least ten times. This chain links TRBV6-1 with TRBJ2-6; possibly TRBD1 for D (6 bases). Deletions cut 5 bases from V and 2 bases from J, with 13 bases between. In germline, CDR1 is MNHNS, CDR2 SASEGT. CDR3 size: 16 residues. The CDR3 sequence: CASSRMAGAGANVLTF. DNA for the CDR3: TGTGCCAGCAGTCGGATGGCAGGGGCTGGGGCCAACGTCCTGACTTTC.

This clonotype was seen many times. The rearrangement joins TRBV27 to TRBJ2-7; 8 nucleotides match TRBD2. After removal of 0 bases from V and 1 base from J, the junction contained 2 bases not matched to a gene. Germline-derived CDR1 and CDR2 are MNHEY and SMNVEV (reference sequence). The CDR3 is 15 amino acids. CDR3 sequence (DNA): TGTGCCAGCAGTTTATCTAGCGGGGCGTCCTACGAGCAGTACTTC. Translating gives CASSLSSGASYEQYF.

This clonotype appeared many times. The rearrangement links TRBV19 to TRBJ2-7, with D perhaps TRBD1 or TRBD2 (6 bases each). The CDR3 consists of 13 residues. The germline V gene encodes CDR1 LNHDA and CDR2 SQIVND (reference sequence). V lost 5 bases and J 1 base, leaving 9 bases between the germline ends. CDR3 coding DNA: TGTGCCAGTAGTCCGGGGGCGTCCTACGAGCAGTACTTC. Its translation is CASSPGASYEQYF.

The chain links TRBV28 to TRBJ2-7; perhaps TRBD1 as D (6 bases). CDR3 length: 13 amino acids. CDR1 is MDHEN, CDR2 SYDVKM, per germline. V was shortened by 6 bases and J by 6 bases, with 15 bases between the two germline ends. The CDR3 coding sequence is TGTGCCAGCAGCTTAAGGGGGTTGGGCGAGCAGTACTTC. It yields the protein CASSLRGLGEQYF.

The chain is built from TRBV10-3 and TRBJ1-2; a possible D gene is TRBD1 (5 bases). The CDR3 contains 15 residues. V lost 0 bases, J lost 4 bases, and 12 bases lay in between. Germline CDR1 and CDR2: ENHRY and SYGVKD. CDR3 loop: CAISESGVTIYGYTF. The CDR3 nucleotides are TGTGCCATCAGTGAGTCGGGGGTCACCATCTATGGCTACACCTTC.

The chain joins TRBV28 to TRBJ1-1; D possibly corresponds to TRBD1 (5 bases). The V gene lost 2 bases and the J gene lost 8 bases, with 12 bases spanning the gap. The length of the CDR3 is 13 residues. Germline-derived CDR1 and CDR2 are MDHEN and SYDVKM. CDR3: CASSLGLTEEAFF. The CDR3 region has the DNA TGTGCCAGCAGTTTAGGGCTGACAGAGGAAGCTTTCTTT. The full variable domain, completed using reference TRBV28 and TRBJ1-1, is DVKVTQSSRYLVKRTGEKVFLECVQDMDHENMFWYRQDPGLGLRLIYFSYDVKMKEKGDIPEGYSVSREKKERFSLILESASTNQTSMYLCASSLGLTEEAFFGQGTRLTVV.